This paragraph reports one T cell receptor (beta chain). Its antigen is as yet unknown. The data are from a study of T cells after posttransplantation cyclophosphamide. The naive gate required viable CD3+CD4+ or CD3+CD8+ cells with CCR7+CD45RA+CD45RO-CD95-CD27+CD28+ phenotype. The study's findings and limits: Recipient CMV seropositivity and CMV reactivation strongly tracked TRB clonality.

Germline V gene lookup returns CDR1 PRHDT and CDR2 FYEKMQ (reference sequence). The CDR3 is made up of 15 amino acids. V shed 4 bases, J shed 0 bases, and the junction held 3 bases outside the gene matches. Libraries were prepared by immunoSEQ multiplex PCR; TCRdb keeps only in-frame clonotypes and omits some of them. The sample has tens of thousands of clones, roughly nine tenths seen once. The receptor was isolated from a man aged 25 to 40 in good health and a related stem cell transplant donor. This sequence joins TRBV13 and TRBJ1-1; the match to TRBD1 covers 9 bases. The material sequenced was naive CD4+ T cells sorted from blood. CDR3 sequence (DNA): TGTGCCAGCAGCTCCCGGACAGGGGTGAACACTGAAGCTTTCTTT. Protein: CASSSRTGVNTEAFF.